This T cell receptor (beta chain) originates from a study of glioma-infiltrating T cells after dendritic cell vaccination. Across the study: Dendritic cell vaccine was injected intradermally three times, biweekly. Study results and limitations: TCR clonality showed no direct relationship with survival.

Per germline, CDR1 SGHRS and CDR2 YFSETQ. The CDR3 sequence is 13 residues long. V lost 4 bases, J lost 0 bases, and 5 bases lay in between. The time point is: after dendritic cell vaccination, including at tumor progression/relapse. Isocitrate dehydrogenase mutation was absent in all glioblastoma patients. Note on this clone: Antigen: not known.

TCRB CDR3 was amplified from 2 ug genomic DNA or less. This table comes from immunoSEQ multiplex PCR, and its TCRdb copy is limited to in-frame clones, with some not included. The sample records 65,000 or so clones, roughly 86% being singletons. The chain carries TRBV5-1 and TRBJ1-5; the D is unclear. Sample: blood, taken after dendritic cell vaccination. The sequence was collected from a human donor with glioblastoma. Written as DNA, the CDR3 is TGCGCCAGCAGCCCTAATAGCAATCAGCCCCAGCATTTT. It yields the protein CASSPNSNQPQHF.